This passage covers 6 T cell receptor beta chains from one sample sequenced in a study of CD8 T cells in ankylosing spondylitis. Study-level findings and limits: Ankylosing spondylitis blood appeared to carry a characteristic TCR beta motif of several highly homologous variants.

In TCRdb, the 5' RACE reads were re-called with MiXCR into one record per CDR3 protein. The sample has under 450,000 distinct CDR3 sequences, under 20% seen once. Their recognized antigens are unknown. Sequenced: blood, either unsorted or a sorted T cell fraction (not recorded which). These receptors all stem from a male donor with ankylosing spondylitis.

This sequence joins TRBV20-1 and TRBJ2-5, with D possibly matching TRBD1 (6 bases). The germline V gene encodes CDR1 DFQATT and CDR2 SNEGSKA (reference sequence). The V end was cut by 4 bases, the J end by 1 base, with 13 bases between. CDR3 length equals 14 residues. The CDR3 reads CSANPTGGQETQYF. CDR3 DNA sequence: TGCAGTGCTAACCCGACAGGTGGCCAAGAGACCCAGTACTTC.

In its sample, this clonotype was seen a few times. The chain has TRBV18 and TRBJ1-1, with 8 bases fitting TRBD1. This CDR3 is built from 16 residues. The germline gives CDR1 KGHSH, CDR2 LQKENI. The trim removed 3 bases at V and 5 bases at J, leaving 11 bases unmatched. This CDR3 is CASSPSGGAPRTEAFF. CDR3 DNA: TGTGCCAGCTCACCCTCAGGGGGCGCCCCGCGTACTGAAGCTTTCTTT. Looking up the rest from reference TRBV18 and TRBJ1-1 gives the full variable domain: NAGVMQNPRHLVRRRGQEARLRCSPMKGHSHVYWYRQLPEEGLKFMVYLQKENIIDESGMPKERFSAEFPKEGPSILRIQQVVRGDSAAYFCASSPSGGAPRTEAFFGQGTRLTVV.

Written as DNA, the CDR3 is TGCAGTGCCAAAAGACTAGCGGGAGTTGGAGATACGCAGTATTTT. This gives the protein CSAKRLAGVGDTQYF. This chain joins TRBV20-1 and TRBJ2-3, with 12 nucleotides matching TRBD2. V lost 6 bases to trimming and J lost 5 bases; unmatched junction nucleotides: 9. Germline loops: CDR1 DFQATT, CDR2 SNEGSKA (reference sequence). There are 15 residues in the CDR3.

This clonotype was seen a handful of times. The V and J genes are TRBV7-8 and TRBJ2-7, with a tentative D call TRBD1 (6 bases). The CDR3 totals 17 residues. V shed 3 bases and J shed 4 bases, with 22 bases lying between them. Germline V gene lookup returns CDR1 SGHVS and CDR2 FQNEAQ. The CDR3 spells CASSLGWLQGTGYEQYF. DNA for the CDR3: TGTGCCAGCAGCTTGGGCTGGTTACAGGGTACAGGATACGAGCAGTACTTC. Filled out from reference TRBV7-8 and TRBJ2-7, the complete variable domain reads GAGVSQSPRYKVAKRGQDVALRCDPISGHVSLFWYQQALGQGPEFLTYFQNEAQLDKSGLPSDRFFAERPEGSVSTLKIQRTQQEDSAVYLCASSLGWLQGTGYEQYFGPGTRLTVT.

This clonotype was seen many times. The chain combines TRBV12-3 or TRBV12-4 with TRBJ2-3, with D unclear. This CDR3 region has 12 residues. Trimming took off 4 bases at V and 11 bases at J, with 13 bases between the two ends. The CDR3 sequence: CASSSRDLGQYF. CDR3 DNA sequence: TGTGCCAGCAGTTCCCGAGACCTAGGGCAGTATTTT.

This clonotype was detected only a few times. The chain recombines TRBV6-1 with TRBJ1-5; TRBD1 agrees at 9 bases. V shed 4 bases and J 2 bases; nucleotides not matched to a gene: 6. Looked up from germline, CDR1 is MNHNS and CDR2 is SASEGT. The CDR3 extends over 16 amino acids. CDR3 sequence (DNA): TGTGCCAGCAGTGTACAGGGGGCTTTAGGCAATCAGCCCCAGCATTTT. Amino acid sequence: CASSVQGALGNQPQHF.